The rows below give T cell receptor beta chains drawn from one sample of a study of cytomegalovirus exposure and HLA in healthy donors. Clones were sequenced by immunoSEQ multiplex PCR, and TCRdb holds only the in-frame ones, with some missing. The sample has 150,000 to 250,000 clones; roughly 77% are singletons. Sequenced input: PBMCs. The receptors derive from a woman in her 30s in good health and CMV-seronegative. The CDR3 runs from the conserved cysteine through the conserved F or W. Fields, in order: clone size, D gene, J gene, V gene, CDR3 protein, CDR3 DNA. D genes are given only for firm matches. Size tells how often a clone was seen (once, few, many) or the class of an expanded clone, and some rows leave it out.

- | - | TRBJ1-1 | TRBV7-2 | CASTQMGGNTEAFF | TGTGCCAGCACTCAGATGGGGGGGAACACTGAAGCTTTCTTT
- | - | TRBJ1-4 | TRBV5-1 | CASSLSNPTGAGEKLFF | TGCGCCAGCAGCTTGTCCAACCCCACGGGAGCGGGCGAAAAACTGTTTTTT
- | TRBD1 | TRBJ1-1 | TRBV18 | CASSPTTGGSTEAFF | TGTGCCAGCTCACCAACCACAGGGGGGAGCACTGAAGCTTTCTTT
- | - | TRBJ1-2 | TRBV28 | CASTPSSGANYGYTF | TGTGCCAGCACTCCCTCCTCAGGGGCGAACTATGGCTACACCTTC
- | - | TRBJ2-6 | TRBV4-1 | CASSQDLVGASGANVLTF | TGCGCCAGCAGCCAAGATTTGGTAGGGGCTAGTGGGGCCAACGTCCTGACTTTC
once | - | TRBJ2-7 | TRBV29-1 | CSVGGHPSSYEQYF | TGCAGCGTTGGGGGGCATCCCAGCTCCTACGAGCAGTACTTC
- | TRBD1 | TRBJ2-2 | TRBV5-1 | CASSSTGTGLTGELFF | TGCGCCAGCAGCTCTACCGGGACAGGGCTCACCGGGGAGCTGTTTTTT
once | TRBD2 | TRBJ2-3 | TRBV28 | CASSPRRGATDTQYF | TGTGCCAGCAGCCCTCGGCGGGGGGCAACAGATACGCAGTATTTT
- | - | TRBJ2-7 | TRBV5-1 | CASSLGPLRSSYEQYF | TGCGCCAGCAGCTTGGGCCCCCTAAGGAGCTCCTACGAGCAGTACTTC
- | TRBD1 | TRBJ1-2 | TRBV7-2 | CASSFDRGFAHYGYTF | TGTGCCAGCAGCTTCGACAGGGGCTTTGCGCACTATGGCTACACCTTC
- | - | TRBJ2-5 | TRBV7-9 | CASVRDSNPSETQYF | TGTGCCAGCGTGAGGGACTCAAACCCCTCAGAGACCCAGTACTTC